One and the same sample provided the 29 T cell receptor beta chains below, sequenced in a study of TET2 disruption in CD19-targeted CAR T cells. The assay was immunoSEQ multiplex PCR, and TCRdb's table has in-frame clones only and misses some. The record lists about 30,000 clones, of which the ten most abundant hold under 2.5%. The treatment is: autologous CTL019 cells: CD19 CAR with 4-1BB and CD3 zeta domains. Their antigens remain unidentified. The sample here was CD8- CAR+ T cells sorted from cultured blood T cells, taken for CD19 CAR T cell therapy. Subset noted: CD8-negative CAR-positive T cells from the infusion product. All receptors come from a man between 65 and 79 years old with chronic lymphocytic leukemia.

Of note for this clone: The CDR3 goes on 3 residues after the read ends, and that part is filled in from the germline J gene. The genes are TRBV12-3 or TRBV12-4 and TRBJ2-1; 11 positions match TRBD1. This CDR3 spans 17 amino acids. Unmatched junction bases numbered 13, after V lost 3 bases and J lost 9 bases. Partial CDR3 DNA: TGTGCCAGCAGTTTTATACAGCTTAGGACAGGGGGCTCTGAG. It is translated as CASSFIQLRTGGSE. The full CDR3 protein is CASSFIQLRTGGSEQFF.

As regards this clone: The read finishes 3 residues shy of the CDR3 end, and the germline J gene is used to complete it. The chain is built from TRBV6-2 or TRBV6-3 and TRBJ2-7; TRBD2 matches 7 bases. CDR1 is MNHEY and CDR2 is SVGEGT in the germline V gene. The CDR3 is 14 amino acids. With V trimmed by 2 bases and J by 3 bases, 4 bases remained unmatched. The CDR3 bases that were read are TGTGCCAGCAGTTACGGGGGGGGGATCTACGAG. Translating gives CASSYGGGIYE. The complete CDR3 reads CASSYGGGIYEQYF.

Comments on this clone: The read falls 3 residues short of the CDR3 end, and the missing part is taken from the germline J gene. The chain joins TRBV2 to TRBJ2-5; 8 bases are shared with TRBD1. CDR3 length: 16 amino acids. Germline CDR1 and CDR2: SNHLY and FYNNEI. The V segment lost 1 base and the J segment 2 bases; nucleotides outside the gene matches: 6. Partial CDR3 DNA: TGTGCCAGCAGTGAAGGGAGCAGGGGGCATCAAGAGACC. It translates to CASSEGSRGHQET. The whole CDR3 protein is CASSEGSRGHQETQYF.

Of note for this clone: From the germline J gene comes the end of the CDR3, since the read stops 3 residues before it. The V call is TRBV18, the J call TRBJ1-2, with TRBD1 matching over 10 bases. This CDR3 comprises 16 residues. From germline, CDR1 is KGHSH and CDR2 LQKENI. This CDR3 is CASSPEPGQGWNDYTF. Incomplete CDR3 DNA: TGTGCCAGCTCCCCAGAGCCGGGACAGGGGTGGAATGAC.

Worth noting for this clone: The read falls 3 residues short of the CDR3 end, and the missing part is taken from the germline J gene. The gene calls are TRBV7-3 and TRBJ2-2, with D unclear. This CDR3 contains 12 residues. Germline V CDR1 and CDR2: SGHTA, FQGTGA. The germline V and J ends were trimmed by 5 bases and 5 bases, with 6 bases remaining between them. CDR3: CASSPTTGELFF. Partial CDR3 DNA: TGTGCCAGCAGCCCAACAACCGGGGAG. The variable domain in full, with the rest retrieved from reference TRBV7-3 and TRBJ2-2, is GAGVSQTPSNKVTEKGKYVELRCDPISGHTALYWYRQSLGQGPEFLIYFQGTGAADDSGLPNDRFFAVRPEGSVSTLKIQRTERGDSAVYLCASSPTTGELFFGEGSRLTVL.

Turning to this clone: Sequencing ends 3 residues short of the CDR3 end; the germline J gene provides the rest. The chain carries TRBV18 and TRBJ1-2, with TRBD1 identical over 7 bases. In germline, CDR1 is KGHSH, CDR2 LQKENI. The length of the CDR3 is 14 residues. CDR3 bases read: TGTGCCAGCTCACCACCCGGACAGGTCTACGAC. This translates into CASSPPGQVYD. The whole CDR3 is CASSPPGQVYDYTF.

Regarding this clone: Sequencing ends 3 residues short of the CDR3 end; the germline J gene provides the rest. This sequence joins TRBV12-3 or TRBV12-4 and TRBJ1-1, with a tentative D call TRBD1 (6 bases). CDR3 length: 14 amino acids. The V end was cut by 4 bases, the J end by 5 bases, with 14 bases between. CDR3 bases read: TGTGCCAGCAGTTCCCCAGGGGAAGGAACTGAA. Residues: CASSSPGEGTE. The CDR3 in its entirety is CASSSPGEGTEAFF.

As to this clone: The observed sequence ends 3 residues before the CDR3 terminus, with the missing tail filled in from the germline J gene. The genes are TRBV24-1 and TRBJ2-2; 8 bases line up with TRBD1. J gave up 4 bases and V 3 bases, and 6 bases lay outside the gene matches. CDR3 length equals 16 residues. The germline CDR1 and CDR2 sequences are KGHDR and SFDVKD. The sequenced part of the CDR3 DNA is TGTGCCACCAGTGATGGGACAGGACTTTCCACCGGGGAG. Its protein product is CATSDGTGLSTGE. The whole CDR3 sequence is CATSDGTGLSTGELFF.

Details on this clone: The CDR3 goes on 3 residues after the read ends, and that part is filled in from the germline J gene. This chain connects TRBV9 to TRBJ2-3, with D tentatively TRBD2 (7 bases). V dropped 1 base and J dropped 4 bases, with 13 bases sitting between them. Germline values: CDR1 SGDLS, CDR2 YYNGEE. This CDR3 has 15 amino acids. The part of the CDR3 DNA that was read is TGTGCCAGCAGCGTAAGGGACGGGGGGCCAGATACG. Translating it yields CASSVRDGGPDT. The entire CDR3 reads CASSVRDGGPDTQYF.

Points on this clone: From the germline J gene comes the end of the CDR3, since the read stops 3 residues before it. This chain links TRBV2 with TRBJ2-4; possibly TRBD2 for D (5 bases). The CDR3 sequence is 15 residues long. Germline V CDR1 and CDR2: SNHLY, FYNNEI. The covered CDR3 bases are TGTGCCAGCAGTGAAGATCTAGCCACATTAGACCCT. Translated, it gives CASSEDLATLDP. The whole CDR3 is CASSEDLATLDPQYF.

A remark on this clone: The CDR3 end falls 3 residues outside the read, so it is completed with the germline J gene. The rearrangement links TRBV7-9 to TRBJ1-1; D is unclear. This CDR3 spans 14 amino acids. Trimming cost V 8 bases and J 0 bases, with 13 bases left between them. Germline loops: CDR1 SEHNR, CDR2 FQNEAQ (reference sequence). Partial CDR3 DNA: TGTGCCAGCCTTATTCAGTCTCTGAACACTGAA. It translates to CASLIQSLNTE. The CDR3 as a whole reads CASLIQSLNTEAFF.

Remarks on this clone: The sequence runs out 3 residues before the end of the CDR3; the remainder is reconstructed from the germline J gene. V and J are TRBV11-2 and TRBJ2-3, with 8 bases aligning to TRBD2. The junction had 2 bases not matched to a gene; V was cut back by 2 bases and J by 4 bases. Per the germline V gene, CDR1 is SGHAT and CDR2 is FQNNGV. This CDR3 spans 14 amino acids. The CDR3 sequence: CASSLLAGADTQYF. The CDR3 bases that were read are TGTGCCAGCAGCTTACTAGCGGGTGCAGATACG. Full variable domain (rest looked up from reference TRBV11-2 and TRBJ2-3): EAGVAQSPRYKIIEKRQSVAFWCNPISGHATLYWYQQILGQGPKLLIQFQNNGVVDDSQLPKDRFSAERLKGVDSTLKIQPAKLEDSAVYLCASSLLAGADTQYFGPGTRLTVL.

The part of the CDR3 DNA that was read is TGCGCCAGCAGCTTTGGTCAGGGGACGTCCAACTATGGC. Amino acids: CASSFGQGTSNYG. In full, the CDR3 reads CASSFGQGTSNYGYTF. The chain links TRBV5-1 to TRBJ1-2; weak D call: TRBD1 (6 bases). The CDR3 end lies 3 residues beyond the end of the read and is filled in from the germline J gene. CDR1 is SGHRS, CDR2 YFSETQ, per germline. V was shortened by 2 bases and J by 2 bases, with 16 bases between the two germline ends. The CDR3 is 16 residues long.

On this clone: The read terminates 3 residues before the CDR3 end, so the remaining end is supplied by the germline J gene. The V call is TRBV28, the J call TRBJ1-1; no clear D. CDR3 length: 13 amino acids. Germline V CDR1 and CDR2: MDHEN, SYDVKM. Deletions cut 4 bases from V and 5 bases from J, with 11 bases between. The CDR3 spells CASSSPKGTEAFF. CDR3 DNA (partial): TGTGCCAGCAGTTCTCCCAAAGGGACTGAA. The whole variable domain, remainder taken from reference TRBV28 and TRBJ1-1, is DVKVTQSSRYLVKRTGEKVFLECVQDMDHENMFWYRQDPGLGLRLIYFSYDVKMKEKGDIPEGYSVSREKKERFSLILESASTNQTSMYLCASSSPKGTEAFFGQGTRLTVV.

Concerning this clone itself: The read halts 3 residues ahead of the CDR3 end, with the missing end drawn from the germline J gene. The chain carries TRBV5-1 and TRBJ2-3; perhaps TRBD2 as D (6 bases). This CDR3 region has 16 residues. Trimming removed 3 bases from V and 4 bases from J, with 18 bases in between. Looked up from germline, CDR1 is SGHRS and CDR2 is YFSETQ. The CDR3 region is CASSSGAGTSADTQYF. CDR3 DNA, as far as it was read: TGCGCCAGCAGCTCGGGTGCCGGGACTTCAGCAGATACG.

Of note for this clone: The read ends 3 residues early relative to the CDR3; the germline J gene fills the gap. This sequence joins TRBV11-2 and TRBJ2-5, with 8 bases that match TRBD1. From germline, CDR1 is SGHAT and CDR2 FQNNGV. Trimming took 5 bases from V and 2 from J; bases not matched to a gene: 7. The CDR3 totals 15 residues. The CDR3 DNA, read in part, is TGTGCCAGCAGCAGGCAGGGGGCATTTCAAGAGACC. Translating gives CASSRQGAFQET. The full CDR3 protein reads CASSRQGAFQETQYF.

The part of the CDR3 DNA that was read is TGTGCCATCACAGGAAACCCCGGGGAG. The encoded protein is CAITGNPGE. The whole CDR3 reads CAITGNPGELFF. The chain links TRBV10-3 to TRBJ2-2, with D unclear. The CDR3 end is not reached by the read, which stops 3 residues before it; the germline J gene fills it in. The CDR3 has 12 residues. Trimming took 7 bases from V and 6 from J, leaving 9 bases between them. In germline, CDR1 is ENHRY, CDR2 SYGVKD.

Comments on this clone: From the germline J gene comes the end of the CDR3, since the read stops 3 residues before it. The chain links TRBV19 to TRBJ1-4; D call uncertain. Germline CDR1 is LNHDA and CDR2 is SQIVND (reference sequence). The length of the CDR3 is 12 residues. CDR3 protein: CASSIDRVTLFF. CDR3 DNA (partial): TGTGCCAGTAGTATAGACCGGGTGACA.

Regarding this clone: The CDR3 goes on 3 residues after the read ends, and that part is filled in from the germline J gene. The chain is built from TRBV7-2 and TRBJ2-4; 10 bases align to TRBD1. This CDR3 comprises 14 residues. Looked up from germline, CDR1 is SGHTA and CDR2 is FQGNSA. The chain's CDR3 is CASSTGQGGYGQYF. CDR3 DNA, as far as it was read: TGTGCCAGCAGCACAGGACAGGGGGGGTATGGT.

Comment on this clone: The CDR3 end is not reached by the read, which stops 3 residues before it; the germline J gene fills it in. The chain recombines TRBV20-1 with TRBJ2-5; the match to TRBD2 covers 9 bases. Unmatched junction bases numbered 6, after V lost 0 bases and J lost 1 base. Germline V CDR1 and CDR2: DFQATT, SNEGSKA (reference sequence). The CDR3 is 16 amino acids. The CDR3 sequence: CSARDPSGVGQETQYF. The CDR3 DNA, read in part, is TGCAGTGCTAGAGATCCTAGCGGGGTGGGCCAAGAGACC.

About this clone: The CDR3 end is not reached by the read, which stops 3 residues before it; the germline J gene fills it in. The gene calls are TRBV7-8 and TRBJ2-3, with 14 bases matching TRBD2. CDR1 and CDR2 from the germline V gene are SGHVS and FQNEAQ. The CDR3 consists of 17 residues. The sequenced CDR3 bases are TGTGCCAGCAGCCCTATACCGACTAGCGGGGGGGCCGGGACG. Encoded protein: CASSPIPTSGGAGT. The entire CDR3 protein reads CASSPIPTSGGAGTQYF. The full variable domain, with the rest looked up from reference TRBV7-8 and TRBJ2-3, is GAGVSQSPRYKVAKRGQDVALRCDPISGHVSLFWYQQALGQGPEFLTYFQNEAQLDKSGLPSDRFFAERPEGSVSTLKIQRTQQEDSAVYLCASSPIPTSGGAGTQYFGPGTRLTVL.

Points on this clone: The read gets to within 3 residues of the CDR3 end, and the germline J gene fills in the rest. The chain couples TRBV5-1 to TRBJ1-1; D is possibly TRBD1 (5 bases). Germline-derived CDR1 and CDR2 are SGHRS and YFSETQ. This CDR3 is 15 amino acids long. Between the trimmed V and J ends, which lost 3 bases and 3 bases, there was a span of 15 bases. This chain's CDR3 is CASSYHNPGDTEAFF. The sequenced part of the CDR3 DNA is TGCGCCAGCAGCTATCACAACCCGGGGGACACTGAA. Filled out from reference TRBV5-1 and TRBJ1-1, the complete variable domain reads KAGVTQTPRYLIKTRGQQVTLSCSPISGHRSVSWYQQTPGQGLQFLFEYFSETQRNKGNFPGRFSGRQFSNSRSEMNVSTLELGDSALYLCASSYHNPGDTEAFFGQGTRLTVV.

Incomplete CDR3 DNA: TGTGCCAGCAGTGACCAGGGGCATACCTCTGAA. It specifies CASSDQGHTSE. In full, the CDR3 reads CASSDQGHTSEAFF. The V gene is TRBV6-1, the J gene TRBJ1-1; a weak D match, TRBD1 (6 bases). The read is 3 residues too short to cover the CDR3 end, so that end is filled in from the germline J gene. V shed 3 bases and J shed 6 bases, with 14 bases lying between them. Looked up from germline, CDR1 is MNHNS and CDR2 is SASEGT. The CDR3 is 14 amino acids.

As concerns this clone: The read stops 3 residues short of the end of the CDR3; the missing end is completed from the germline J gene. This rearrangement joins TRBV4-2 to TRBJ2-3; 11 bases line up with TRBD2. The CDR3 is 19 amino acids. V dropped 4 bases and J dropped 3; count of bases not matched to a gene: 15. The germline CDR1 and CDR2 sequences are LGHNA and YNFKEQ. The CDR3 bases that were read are TGTGCCAGCAGCCCCTCGGGTAGCGGGGGGGCCAGAGGTACAGATACG. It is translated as CASSPSGSGGARGTDT. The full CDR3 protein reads CASSPSGSGGARGTDTQYF.

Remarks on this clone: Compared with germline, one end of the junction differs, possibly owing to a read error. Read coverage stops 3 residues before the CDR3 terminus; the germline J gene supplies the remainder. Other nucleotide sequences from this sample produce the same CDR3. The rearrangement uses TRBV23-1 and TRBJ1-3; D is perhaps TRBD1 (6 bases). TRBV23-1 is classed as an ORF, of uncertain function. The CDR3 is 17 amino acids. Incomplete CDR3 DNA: TGCGCCAGCAGTCACATTTCTACAGGGCTCTCTGGAAACACT. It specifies CASSHISTGLSGNT. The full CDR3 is CASSHISTGLSGNTIYF.

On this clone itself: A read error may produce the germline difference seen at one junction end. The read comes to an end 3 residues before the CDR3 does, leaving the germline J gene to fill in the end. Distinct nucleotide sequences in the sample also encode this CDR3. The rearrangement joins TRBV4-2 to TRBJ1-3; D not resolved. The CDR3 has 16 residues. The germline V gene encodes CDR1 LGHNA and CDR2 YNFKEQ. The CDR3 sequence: CASSQDKTYSGNTIYF. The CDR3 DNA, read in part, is TGCGCCAGCAGCCAAGATAAGACATACTCTGGAAACACT.

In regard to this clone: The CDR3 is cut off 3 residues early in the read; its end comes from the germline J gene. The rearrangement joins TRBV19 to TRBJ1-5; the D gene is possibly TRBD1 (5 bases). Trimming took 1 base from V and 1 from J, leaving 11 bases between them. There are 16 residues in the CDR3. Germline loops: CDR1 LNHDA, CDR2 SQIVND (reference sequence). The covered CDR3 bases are TGTGCCAGTAGTATAGGGCAGGGAGTAAGCAATCAGCCC. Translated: CASSIGQGVSNQP. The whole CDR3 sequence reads CASSIGQGVSNQPQHF.

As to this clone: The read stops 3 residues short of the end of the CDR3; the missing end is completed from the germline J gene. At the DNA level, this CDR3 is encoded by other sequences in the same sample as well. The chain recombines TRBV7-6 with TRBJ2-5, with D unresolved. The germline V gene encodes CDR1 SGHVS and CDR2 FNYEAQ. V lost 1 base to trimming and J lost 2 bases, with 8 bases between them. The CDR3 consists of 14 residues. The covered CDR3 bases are TGTGCCAGCAGCTTAGGCCCTCTACAAGAGACC. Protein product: CASSLGPLQET. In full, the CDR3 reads CASSLGPLQETQYF.

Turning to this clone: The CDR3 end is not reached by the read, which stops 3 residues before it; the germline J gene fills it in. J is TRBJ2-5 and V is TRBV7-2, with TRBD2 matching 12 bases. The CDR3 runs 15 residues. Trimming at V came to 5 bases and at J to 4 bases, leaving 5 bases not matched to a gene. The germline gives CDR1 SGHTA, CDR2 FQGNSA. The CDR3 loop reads CASSVLAGGRETQYF. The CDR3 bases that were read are TGTGCCAGCAGCGTACTAGCGGGGGGTCGAGAGACC.